These 5 T cell receptor beta chains came from one sample sequenced in a study of blood T cell repertoires in COVID-19. Profiled with immunoSEQ multiplex PCR; TCRdb holds only in-frame clones, not every one. The sample holds about 400,000 clones; around 90% are singletons and the top ten take roughly 1.9%. Sequences were obtained from PBMCs or T cells enriched from blood (not recorded which). The origin of the receptors is a woman in her thirties or forties with acute COVID-19.

V usage is TRBV19 and J usage is TRBJ1-2, with 7 nucleotides matching TRBD1. The CDR3 extends over 11 amino acids. The J segment lost 8 bases and the V segment lost 7 bases, leaving 4 bases of the junction unmatched. Germline CDR1 reads LNHDA; CDR2 reads SQIVND (reference sequence). This CDR3 is CASNYRGGYTF. CDR3 nucleotides: TGTGCCAGTAATTACAGGGGCGGCTACACCTTC.

This clone was seen once. V and J are TRBV2 and TRBJ2-2, with TRBD1 matching over 8 bases. CDR1 is SNHLY, CDR2 FYNNEI, per germline. Trimming at V came to 1 base and at J to 5 bases, leaving 6 bases not matched to a gene. CDR3 size: 16 residues. The CDR3 DNA is TGTGCCAGCAGTGAAGGCAGGGGGCGCCCTACCGGGGAGCTGTTTTTT. As protein: CASSEGRGRPTGELFF.

About this clone: This CDR3 is also generated by other DNA sequences in the sample. The chain links TRBV9 to TRBJ1-4; 7 bases map to TRBD1. CDR1 and CDR2 from the germline V gene are SGDLS and YYNGEE. The CDR3 is 14 amino acids. V shed 1 base and J 3 bases; nucleotides not matched to a gene: 0. The CDR3 sequence: CASSVTGANEKLFF. In DNA, the CDR3 is TGTGCCAGCAGCGTAACAGGGGCTAATGAAAAACTGTTTTTT. Full variable domain (outside the CDR3, taken from reference TRBV9 and TRBJ1-4): DSGVTQTPKHLITATGQRVTLRCSPRSGDLSVYWYQQSLDQGLQFLIQYYNGEERAKGNILERFSAQQFPDLHSELNLSSLELGDSALYFCASSVTGANEKLFFGSGTQLSVL.

V and J are TRBV5-1 and TRBJ2-3, with 9 bases matching TRBD2. The germline V gene has CDR1 SGHRS and CDR2 YFSETQ. V shed 7 bases and J 5 bases; nucleotides not matched to a gene: 11. CDR3 length: 15 residues. CDR3: CASGGAGGPQDTQYF. The CDR3 nucleotides are TGCGCCAGCGGGGGCGCGGGGGGGCCTCAAGATACGCAGTATTTT. Full variable domain (rest looked up from reference TRBV5-1 and TRBJ2-3): KAGVTQTPRYLIKTRGQQVTLSCSPISGHRSVSWYQQTPGQGLQFLFEYFSETQRNKGNFPGRFSGRQFSNSRSEMNVSTLELGDSALYLCASGGAGGPQDTQYFGPGTRLTVL.

To note about this clone: This sample includes further DNA sequences coding for the same CDR3. The chain uses TRBV6-5 and TRBJ1-5, with 7 nucleotides matching TRBD1. The CDR3 is made up of 13 amino acids. Per the germline V gene, CDR1 is MNHEY and CDR2 is SVGAGI. V trimming: 9 bases; J trimming: 3 bases; junction bases outside the gene matches: 5. Written as DNA, the CDR3 is TGTGCCAGTCGACAGGGACCCAATCAGCCCCAGCATTTT. It is translated as CASRQGPNQPQHF.